The T cell receptor beta chain under discussion was sequenced for a study of T cells in Graves' hyperthyroidism and ophthalmopathy. Study information: Peripheral blood draws took place at initial diagnosis, ahead of any treatment.

Findings and limits, study-wide: Progression to ophthalmopathy was predicted a median of approximately seven months early.

Many counts were recorded for this clonotype. Antigen specificity is unknown. Regions amplified from RNA transcripts were the TCR beta CDR3 regions. The primer set for the first-round RT-PCR of the TCR CDR3 was HTBI. TCRdb used MiXCR to reprocess the multiplex PCR reads, holding one entry per CDR3 protein. Of around 340,000 distinct CDR3 sequences listed, over 15% are singletons. CDR1 and CDR2 (germline): SGHRS, YFSETQ. J lost 3 bases, V lost 2 bases, and 4 bases had no gene match. This CDR3 comprises 14 residues. This chain connects TRBV5-1 to TRBJ1-1; the match to TRBD1 covers 7 bases. This TCR was recovered from a woman aged 40-49 years with Graves' ophthalmopathy. Input material: blood. The CDR3 DNA follows: TGCGCCAGCAGCTTCTCTGACAGGGACACTGAAGCTTTCTTT. Translating gives CASSFSDRDTEAFF.